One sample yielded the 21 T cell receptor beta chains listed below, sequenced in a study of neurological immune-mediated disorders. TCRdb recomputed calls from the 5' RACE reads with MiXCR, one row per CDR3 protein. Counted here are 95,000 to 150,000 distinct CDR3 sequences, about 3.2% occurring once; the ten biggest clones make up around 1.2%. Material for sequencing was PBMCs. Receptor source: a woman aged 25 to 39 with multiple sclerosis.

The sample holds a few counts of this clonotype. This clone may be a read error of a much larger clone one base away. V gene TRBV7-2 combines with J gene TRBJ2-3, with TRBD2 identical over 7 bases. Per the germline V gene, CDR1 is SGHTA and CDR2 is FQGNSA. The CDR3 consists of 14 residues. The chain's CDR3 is CASSFRRERDKQYF. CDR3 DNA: TGTGCCAGCAGCTTTCGGCGGGAGAGAGATAAGCAGTATTTT. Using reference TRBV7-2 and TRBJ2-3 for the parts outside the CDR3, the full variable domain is GAGVSQSPSNKVTEKGKDVELRCDPISGHTALYWYRQSLGQGLEFLIYFQGNSAPDKSGLPSDRFSAERTGGSVSTLTIQRTQQEDSAVYLCASSFRRERDKQYFGPGTRLTVL.

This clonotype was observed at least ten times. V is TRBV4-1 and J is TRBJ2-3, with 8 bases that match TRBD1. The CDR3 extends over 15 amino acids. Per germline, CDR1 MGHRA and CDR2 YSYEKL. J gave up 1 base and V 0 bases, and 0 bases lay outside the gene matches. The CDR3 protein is CASSQEDRGTDTQYF. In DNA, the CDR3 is TGCGCCAGCAGCCAAGAGGACAGGGGCACAGATACGCAGTATTTT.

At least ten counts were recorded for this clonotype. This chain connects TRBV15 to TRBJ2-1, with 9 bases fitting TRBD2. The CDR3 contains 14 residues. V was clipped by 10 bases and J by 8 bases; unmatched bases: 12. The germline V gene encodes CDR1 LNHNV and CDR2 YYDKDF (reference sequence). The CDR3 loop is CAIDLREGHDEQFF. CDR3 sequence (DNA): TGTGCCATAGATTTGCGGGAGGGCCACGATGAGCAGTTCTTC.

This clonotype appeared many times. For the CDR3, the DNA is TGCAGTGCTAGCCAGGGACTAGCGGGAGCCAATGAGCAGTTCTTC. It translates to CSASQGLAGANEQFF. The rearrangement links TRBV20-1 to TRBJ2-1; TRBD2 matches 14 bases. Trimming cost V 3 bases and J 6 bases; bases outside gene matches: 4. This CDR3 contains 15 residues. Germline V CDR1 and CDR2: DFQATT, SNEGSKA (reference sequence).

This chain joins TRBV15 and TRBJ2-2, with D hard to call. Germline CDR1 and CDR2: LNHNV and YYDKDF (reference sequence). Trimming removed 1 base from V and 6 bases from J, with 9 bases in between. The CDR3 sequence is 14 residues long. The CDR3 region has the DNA TGTGCCACCAGCAGAGCTACGGATTCCGGGGAGCTGTTTTTT. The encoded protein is CATSRATDSGELFF. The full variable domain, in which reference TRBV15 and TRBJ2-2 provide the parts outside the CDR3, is DAMVIQNPRYQVTQFGKPVTLSCSQTLNHNVMYWYQQKSSQAPKLLFHYYDKDFNNEADTPDNFQSRRPNTSFCFLDIRSPGLGDTAMYLCATSRATDSGELFFGEGSRLTVL.

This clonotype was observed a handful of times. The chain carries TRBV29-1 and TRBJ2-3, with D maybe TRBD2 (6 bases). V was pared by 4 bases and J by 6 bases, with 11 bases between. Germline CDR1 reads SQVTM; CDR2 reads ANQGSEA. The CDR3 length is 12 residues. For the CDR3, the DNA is TGCAGCGTTGGAGTCCGGGGGGATACGCAGTATTTT. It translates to CSVGVRGDTQYF.

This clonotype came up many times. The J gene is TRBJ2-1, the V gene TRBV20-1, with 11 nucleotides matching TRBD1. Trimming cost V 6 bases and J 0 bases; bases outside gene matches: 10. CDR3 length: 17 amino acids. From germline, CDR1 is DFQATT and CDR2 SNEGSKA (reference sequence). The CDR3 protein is CSASGRDRGSSYNEQFF. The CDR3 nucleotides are TGCAGTGCGTCGGGAAGGGACAGGGGGTCCTCCTACAATGAGCAGTTCTTC.

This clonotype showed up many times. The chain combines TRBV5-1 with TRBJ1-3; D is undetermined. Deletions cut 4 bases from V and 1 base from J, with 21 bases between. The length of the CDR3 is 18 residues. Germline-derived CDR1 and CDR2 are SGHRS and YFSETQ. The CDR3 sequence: CASSGPEGGSASGNTIYF. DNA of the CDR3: TGCGCCAGCAGCGGCCCCGAGGGAGGGAGCGCTTCTGGAAACACCATATATTTT.

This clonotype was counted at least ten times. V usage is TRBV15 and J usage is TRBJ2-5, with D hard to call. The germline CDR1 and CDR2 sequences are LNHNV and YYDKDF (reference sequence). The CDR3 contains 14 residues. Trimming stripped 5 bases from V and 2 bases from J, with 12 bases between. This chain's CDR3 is CATSPTPGQETQYF. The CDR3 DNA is TGTGCCACCAGCCCAACCCCAGGACAAGAGACCCAGTACTTC.

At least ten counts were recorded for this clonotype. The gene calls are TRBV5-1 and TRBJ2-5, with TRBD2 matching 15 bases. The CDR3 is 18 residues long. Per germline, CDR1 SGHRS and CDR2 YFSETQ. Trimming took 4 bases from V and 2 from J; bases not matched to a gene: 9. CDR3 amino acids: CASSLGTSGGRRQETQYF. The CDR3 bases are TGCGCCAGCAGCCTCGGGACTAGCGGGGGGAGAAGGCAAGAGACCCAGTACTTC.

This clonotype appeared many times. The CDR3 protein is CASSLEDSPQETQYF. CDR3 bases: TGCGCCAGCAGCTTGGAGGACAGCCCCCAAGAGACCCAGTACTTC. The J gene is TRBJ2-5, the V gene TRBV5-1; TRBD1 might be the D (6 bases). Germline CDR1 is SGHRS and CDR2 is YFSETQ. The CDR3 sequence is 15 residues long. The V end lost 0 bases, the J end lost 1 base, and 10 bases lay between the germline ends.

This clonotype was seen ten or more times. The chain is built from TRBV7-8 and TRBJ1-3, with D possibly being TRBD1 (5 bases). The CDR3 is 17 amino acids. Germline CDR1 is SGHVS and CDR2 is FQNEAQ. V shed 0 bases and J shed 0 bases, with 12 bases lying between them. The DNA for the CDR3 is TGTGCCAGCAGCTTAGCGCTCCAGGGAAGCTCTGGAAACACCATATATTTT. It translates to CASSLALQGSSGNTIYF.

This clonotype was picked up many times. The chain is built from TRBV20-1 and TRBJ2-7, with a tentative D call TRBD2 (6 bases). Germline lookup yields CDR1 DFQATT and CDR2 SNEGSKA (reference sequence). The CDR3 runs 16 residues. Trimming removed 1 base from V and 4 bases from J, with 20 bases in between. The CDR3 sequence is CSARGVGSGRNYEQYF. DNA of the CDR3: TGCAGTGCTAGAGGGGTTGGTAGCGGAAGAAATTACGAGCAGTACTTC.

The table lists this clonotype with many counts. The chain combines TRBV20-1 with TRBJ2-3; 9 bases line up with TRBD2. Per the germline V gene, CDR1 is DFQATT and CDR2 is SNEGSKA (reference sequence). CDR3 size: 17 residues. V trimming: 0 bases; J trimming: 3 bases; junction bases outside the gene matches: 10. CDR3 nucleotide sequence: TGCAGTGCTAGAGATTTGGGCGGGAGGGCGGCAACAGATACGCAGTATTTT. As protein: CSARDLGGRAATDTQYF.

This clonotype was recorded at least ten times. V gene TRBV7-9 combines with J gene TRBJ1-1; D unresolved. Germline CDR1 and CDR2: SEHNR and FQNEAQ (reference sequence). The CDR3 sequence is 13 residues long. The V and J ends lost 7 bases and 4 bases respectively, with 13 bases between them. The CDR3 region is CASTPLRSTEAFF. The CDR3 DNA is TGTGCCAGCACCCCATTGCGGAGCACTGAAGCTTTCTTT.

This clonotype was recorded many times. In nucleotides, the CDR3 is TGCGCCAGCAGCTTTTGGGGGCAGTCGAACACTGAAGCTTTCTTT. Its translation: CASSFWGQSNTEAFF. The chain links TRBV5-1 to TRBJ1-1; D perhaps matches TRBD1 (6 bases). V was shortened by 2 bases and J by 1 base, with 12 bases between the two germline ends. The CDR3 consists of 15 residues. Looked up from germline, CDR1 is SGHRS and CDR2 is YFSETQ.

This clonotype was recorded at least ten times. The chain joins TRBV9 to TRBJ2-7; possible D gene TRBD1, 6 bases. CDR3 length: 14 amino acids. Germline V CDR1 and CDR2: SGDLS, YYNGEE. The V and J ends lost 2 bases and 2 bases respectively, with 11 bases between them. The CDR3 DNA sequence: TGTGCCAGCAGCGTCACAGGGTGGGCCTACGAGCAGTACTTC. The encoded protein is CASSVTGWAYEQYF. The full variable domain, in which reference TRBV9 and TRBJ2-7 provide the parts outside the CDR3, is DSGVTQTPKHLITATGQRVTLRCSPRSGDLSVYWYQQSLDQGLQFLIQYYNGEERAKGNILERFSAQQFPDLHSELNLSSLELGDSALYFCASSVTGWAYEQYFGPGTRLTVT.

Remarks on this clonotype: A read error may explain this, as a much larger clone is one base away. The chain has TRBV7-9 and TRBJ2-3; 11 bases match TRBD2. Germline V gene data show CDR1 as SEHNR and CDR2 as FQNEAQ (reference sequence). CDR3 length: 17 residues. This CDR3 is CASSGRLAGTSTDKQYF. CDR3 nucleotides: TGTGCCAGCAGCGGACGACTAGCGGGAACTAGCACAGATAAGCAGTATTTT. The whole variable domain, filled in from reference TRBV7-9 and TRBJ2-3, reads DTGVSQNPRHKITKRGQNVTFRCDPISEHNRLYWYRQTLGQGPEFLTYFQNEAQLEKSRLLSDRFSAERPKGSFSTLEIQRTEQGDSAMYLCASSGRLAGTSTDKQYFGPGTRLTVL.

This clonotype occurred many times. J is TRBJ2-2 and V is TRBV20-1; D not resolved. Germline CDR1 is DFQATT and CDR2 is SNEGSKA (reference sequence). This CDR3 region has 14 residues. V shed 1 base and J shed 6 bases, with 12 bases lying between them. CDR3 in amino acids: CSARAPASAGELFF. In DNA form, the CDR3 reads TGCAGTGCTAGAGCCCCCGCCTCGGCCGGGGAGCTGTTTTTT.

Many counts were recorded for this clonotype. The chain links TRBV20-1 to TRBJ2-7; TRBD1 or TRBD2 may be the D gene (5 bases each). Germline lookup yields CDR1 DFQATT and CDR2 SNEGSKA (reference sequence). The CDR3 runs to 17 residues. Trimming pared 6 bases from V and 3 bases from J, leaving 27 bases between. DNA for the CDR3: TGCAGTGCACACCACTTGGGGCCGGGACGCACCTTCTACGAGCAGTACTTC. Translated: CSAHHLGPGRTFYEQYF.

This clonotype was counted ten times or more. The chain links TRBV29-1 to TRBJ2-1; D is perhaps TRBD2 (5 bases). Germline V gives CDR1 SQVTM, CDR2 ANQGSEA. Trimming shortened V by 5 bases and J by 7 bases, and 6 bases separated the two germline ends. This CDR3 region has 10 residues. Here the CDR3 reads CSVTGNEQFF. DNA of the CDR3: TGCAGCGTTACGGGGAATGAGCAGTTCTTC.